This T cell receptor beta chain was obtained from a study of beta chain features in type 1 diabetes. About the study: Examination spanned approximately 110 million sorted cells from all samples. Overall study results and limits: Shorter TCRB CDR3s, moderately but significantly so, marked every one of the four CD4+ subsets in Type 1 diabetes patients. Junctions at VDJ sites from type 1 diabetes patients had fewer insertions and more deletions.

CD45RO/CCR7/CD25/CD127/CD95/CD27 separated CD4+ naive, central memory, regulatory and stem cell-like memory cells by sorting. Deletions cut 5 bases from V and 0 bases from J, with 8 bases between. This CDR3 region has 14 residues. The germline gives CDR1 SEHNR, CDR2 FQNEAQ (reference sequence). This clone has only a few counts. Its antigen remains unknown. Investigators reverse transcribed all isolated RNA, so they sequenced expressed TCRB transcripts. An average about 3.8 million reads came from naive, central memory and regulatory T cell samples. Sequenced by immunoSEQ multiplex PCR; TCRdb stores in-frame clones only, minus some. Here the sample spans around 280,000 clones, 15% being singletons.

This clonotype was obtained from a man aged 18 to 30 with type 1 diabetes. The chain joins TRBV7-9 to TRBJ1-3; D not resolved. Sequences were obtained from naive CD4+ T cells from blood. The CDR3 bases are TGTGCCAGCAGCCTCGGGAGCTCTGGAAACACCATATATTTT. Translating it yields CASSLGSSGNTIYF.